These 25 T cell receptor beta chains originate from one sample sequenced in a study of cytomegalovirus exposure and HLA in healthy donors. 60 Vbeta and 13 Jbeta primers were used in PCR. Some clones are missing from TCRdb's copy, which holds only in-frame ones; the method was immunoSEQ multiplex PCR. The sample records over 100,000 clones, around 8.5% being singletons. Sequencing used PBMCs. Receptors originate from a man aged 40-49 years in good health and CMV-seronegative.

In its sample, this clone was seen a few times. The rearrangement joins TRBV10-3 to TRBJ1-2; a possible D gene is TRBD1 (5 bases). CDR1 is ENHRY, CDR2 SYGVKD, per germline. CDR3 length: 14 residues. With 0 bases removed from V and 4 bases from J, the gap between germline ends came to 9 bases. The CDR3 region has the DNA TGTGCCATCAGTGAGTCTGGGGCTTTCTATGGCTACACCTTC. Translating it yields CAISESGAFYGYTF.

This chain joins TRBV7-9 and TRBJ1-5, with 7 bases fitting TRBD1. CDR3 length equals 15 residues. The junction had 10 bases not matched to a gene; V was cut back by 1 base and J by 10 bases. The germline V gene encodes CDR1 SEHNR and CDR2 FQNEAQ (reference sequence). CDR3 in DNA: TGTGCCAGCAGCTTAGTAGGTCAGGGGGGCGGCCCCCAGCATTTT. Translation gives CASSLVGQGGGPQHF.

This clone was recorded a few times. The chain is built from TRBV5-1 and TRBJ2-7; the match to TRBD1 covers 8 bases. CDR1 and CDR2 (germline): SGHRS, YFSETQ. The CDR3 loop spans 13 amino acids. V trimming: 3 bases; J trimming: 6 bases; junction bases outside the gene matches: 5. The CDR3 DNA is TGCGCCAGCAGCTCGGGGACAGGCGGCGAGCAGTACTTC. It yields the protein CASSSGTGGEQYF.

This chain uses TRBV5-4 with TRBJ1-3; 9 nucleotides line up with TRBD1. There are 18 residues in the CDR3. Per the germline V gene, CDR1 is SGHNT and CDR2 is YYREEE (reference sequence). Trimming removed 3 bases from V and 0 bases from J; junction bases left unmatched: 10. CDR3: CASSSLGTGSSSGNTIYF. The DNA for the CDR3 is TGTGCCAGCAGCTCCCTGGGGACAGGGTCCTCCTCTGGAAACACCATATATTTT.

In this sample, this clone turned up a few times. V and J are TRBV7-2 and TRBJ1-4; D possibly corresponds to TRBD1 (6 bases). With 5 bases removed from V and 7 bases from J, the gap between germline ends came to 17 bases. This CDR3 region has 15 residues. Germline V gene sequence: CDR1 SGHTA, CDR2 FQGNSA. CDR3 loop: CASSPARGAFEKLFF. CDR3 DNA sequence: TGTGCCAGCAGCCCCGCCCGGGGGGCGTTTGAAAAACTGTTTTTT.

A few counts support this clone. This chain connects TRBV5-1 to TRBJ2-3; D may be TRBD2 (7 bases). V lost 3 bases and J lost 2, with 22 bases in between. Germline V gene data show CDR1 as SGHRS and CDR2 as YFSETQ. This CDR3 has 18 residues. The CDR3 DNA reads TGCGCCAGCAGCTCGGGAACAGGGAGCGGGGCCTTCACAGATACGCAGTATTTT. Translation: CASSSGTGSGAFTDTQYF.

V is TRBV10-1 and J is TRBJ1-4; D gene uncertain. The germline gives CDR1 WNHNN, CDR2 SYGVQD (reference sequence). The ends were cut back, 3 bases at V and 7 bases at J, with 12 bases in the middle. The CDR3 is made up of 14 amino acids. CDR3 region: CASSDGREGEKLFF. The CDR3 coding sequence is TGCGCCAGCAGTGATGGGAGAGAGGGTGAAAAACTGTTTTTT.

The chain uses TRBV9 and TRBJ2-3; D ambiguous. This CDR3 contains 14 residues. V was shortened by 0 bases and J by 0 bases, with 5 bases between the two germline ends. Looked up from germline, CDR1 is SGDLS and CDR2 is YYNGEE. Here the CDR3 reads CASSVAFSTDTQYF. CDR3 bases: TGTGCCAGCAGCGTAGCCTTCAGCACAGATACGCAGTATTTT.

There are a few counts of this clone. This rearrangement joins TRBV5-4 to TRBJ2-5, with 12 bases that match TRBD2. The CDR3 extends over 14 amino acids. Germline CDR1 and CDR2: SGHNT and YYREEE (reference sequence). V trimming: 1 base; J trimming: 5 bases; junction bases outside the gene matches: 0. CDR3 loop: CASSLTSGGETQYF. CDR3 coding DNA: TGTGCCAGCAGCTTGACTAGCGGGGGGGAGACCCAGTACTTC.

This clone was found a few times. V is TRBV29-1 and J is TRBJ1-2; 11 nucleotides line up with TRBD1. Trimming cost V 7 bases and J 2 bases; bases outside gene matches: 0. The CDR3 contains 12 residues. Per germline, CDR1 SQVTM and CDR2 ANQGSEA. CDR3 sequence reads: CSGTGGNYGYTF. CDR3 coding DNA: TGCAGCGGGACAGGGGGCAACTATGGCTACACCTTC. Full variable domain (remainder filled in from reference TRBV29-1 and TRBJ1-2): SAVISQKPSRDICQRGTSLTIQCQVDSQVTMMFWYRQQPGQSLTLIATANQGSEATYESGFVIDKFPISRPNLTFSTLTVSNMSPEDSSIYLCSGTGGNYGYTFGSGTRLTVV.

V gene TRBV7-9 combines with J gene TRBJ2-1; D unclear. This CDR3 is built from 14 residues. Germline CDR1 is SEHNR and CDR2 is FQNEAQ (reference sequence). Trimming removed 8 bases from V and 0 bases from J, with 11 bases in between. The CDR3 spells CASWPGYSYNEQFF. CDR3 DNA: TGTGCCAGCTGGCCCGGGTACTCCTACAATGAGCAGTTCTTC.

The chain employs TRBV9 and TRBJ1-2; TRBD1 is a possible D gene (5 bases). The germline gives CDR1 SGDLS, CDR2 YYNGEE. V shed 3 bases and J shed 2 bases, with 5 bases lying between them. The CDR3 is 12 amino acids. The CDR3 DNA reads TGTGCCAGCAGCGACAGGAACTATGGCTACACCTTC. Translated, it gives CASSDRNYGYTF. The entire variable domain, with the rest obtained from reference TRBV9 and TRBJ1-2, is as follows: DSGVTQTPKHLITATGQRVTLRCSPRSGDLSVYWYQQSLDQGLQFLIQYYNGEERAKGNILERFSAQQFPDLHSELNLSSLELGDSALYFCASSDRNYGYTFGSGTRLTVV.

This clone was seen a handful of times. The rearrangement joins TRBV9 to TRBJ1-2, with D possibly matching TRBD1 (5 bases). This CDR3 region has 14 residues. V lost 3 bases and J 7 bases, leaving 16 bases between the germline ends. Germline lookup yields CDR1 SGDLS and CDR2 YYNGEE. The CDR3 bases are TGTGCCAGCAGCGCTCGAGACAGTCCCTCTGGCTACACCTTC. Amino acids: CASSARDSPSGYTF.

The V gene is TRBV23-1, the J gene TRBJ1-1; D remains unclear. TRBV23-1 is recorded as an ORF, its role being uncertain. This CDR3 spans 13 amino acids. The V gene lost 3 bases and the J gene lost 7 bases, with 12 bases spanning the gap. The CDR3 nucleotides read TGCGCCAGCAGTCATCCCTGTAGCAGTGAAGCTTTCTTT. Translation: CASSHPCSSEAFF.

The V call is TRBV2, the J call TRBJ1-2; tentative D call: TRBD1 (5 bases). V was clipped by 2 bases and J by 0 bases, with 10 bases between them. Germline loops: CDR1 SNHLY, CDR2 FYNNEI. The CDR3 is 15 residues long. The CDR3: CASSERGRANYGYTF. Written as DNA, the CDR3 is TGTGCCAGCAGTGAAAGGGGCCGAGCTAACTATGGCTACACCTTC.

This clone was found a few times. This chain joins TRBV10-1 and TRBJ2-1; tentative D call: TRBD1 (7 bases). Trimming shortened V by 0 bases and J by 8 bases, and 14 bases separated the two germline ends. CDR1 is WNHNN, CDR2 SYGVQD, per germline (reference sequence). There are 15 residues in the CDR3. The CDR3 DNA is TGCGCCAGCAGTGAGTCTCGGCAGGGGGGCGATGAGCAGTTCTTC. This gives the protein CASSESRQGGDEQFF.

V gene TRBV18 combines with J gene TRBJ1-5, with TRBD1 matching 8 bases. Germline CDR1 is KGHSH and CDR2 is LQKENI. V gave up 6 bases and J gave up 6 bases; unmatched junction bases: 4. This CDR3 comprises 13 residues. CDR3 nucleotide sequence: TGTGCCAGCTCCCAGGGGGCTGGTCAGCCCCAGCATTTT. Protein product: CASSQGAGQPQHF.

This clone was seen only a few times. This rearrangement joins TRBV11-2 to TRBJ1-4, with D hard to call. The CDR3 length is 11 residues. V lost 4 bases to trimming and J lost 8 bases, with 5 bases between them. CDR1 is SGHAT and CDR2 is FQNNGV in the germline V gene. CDR3 amino acids: CASSYGEKLFF. DNA of the CDR3: TGTGCCAGCAGCTACGGGGAAAAACTGTTTTTT.

This clone was seen only a few times. The chain uses TRBV9 and TRBJ1-5; D is perhaps TRBD1 (6 bases). Germline loops: CDR1 SGDLS, CDR2 YYNGEE. This CDR3 is 15 amino acids long. V lost 4 bases, J lost 6 bases, and 17 bases lay in between. The CDR3 DNA reads as TGTGCCAGCAGCAGTGGGGGGGCGGTAGTTCAGCCCCAGCATTTT. This gives the protein CASSSGGAVVQPQHF.

This clone was seen only a few times. The genes are TRBV7-2 and TRBJ2-2, with 11 bases lining up with TRBD2. Germline V CDR1 and CDR2: SGHTA, FQGNSA. V gave up 3 bases and J gave up 6 bases; unmatched junction bases: 0. The CDR3 covers 14 residues. This CDR3 reads CASSFSGGAGELFF. In nucleotides, the CDR3 is TGTGCCAGCAGCTTTAGCGGGGGGGCCGGGGAGCTGTTTTTT.

This clone has a handful of counts. The genes are TRBV15 and TRBJ1-6; D gene ambiguous. With 1 base removed from V and 10 bases from J, the gap between germline ends came to 11 bases. Germline lookup yields CDR1 LNHNV and CDR2 YYDKDF (reference sequence). This CDR3 is built from 14 residues. CDR3 in amino acids: CATSRVRVGSPLHF. The CDR3 coding sequence is TGTGCCACCAGCAGAGTGCGGGTTGGATCACCCCTCCACTTT. The whole variable domain, filled in from reference TRBV15 and TRBJ1-6, reads DAMVIQNPRYQVTQFGKPVTLSCSQTLNHNVMYWYQQKSSQAPKLLFHYYDKDFNNEADTPDNFQSRRPNTSFCFLDIRSPGLGDTAMYLCATSRVRVGSPLHFGNGTRLTVT.

The chain joins TRBV19 to TRBJ1-1; unclear D gene. Per germline, CDR1 LNHDA and CDR2 SQIVND (reference sequence). V was shortened by 6 bases and J by 1 base, with 9 bases between the two germline ends. CDR3 size: 13 residues. CDR3 residues: CASRLRGNTEAFF. The CDR3 DNA sequence: TGTGCCAGTAGATTACGGGGGAACACTGAAGCTTTCTTT.

The chain carries TRBV7-9 and TRBJ1-3; D is unclear. The CDR3 consists of 14 residues. Trimming took off 11 bases at V and 4 bases at J, with 18 bases between the two ends. CDR1 SEHNR and CDR2 FQNEAQ come from the germline V gene (reference sequence). The CDR3 DNA reads as TGTGCCGGCACTGAACAATCATCGGGAAACACCATATATTTT. Protein product: CAGTEQSSGNTIYF.

This clone has just a few counts. The rearrangement uses TRBV27 and TRBJ2-3; 8 nucleotides agree with TRBD1. The length of the CDR3 is 14 residues. Germline trimming cut 4 bases from V and 1 base from J; bases unmatched to any gene: 1. Per the germline V gene, CDR1 is MNHEY and CDR2 is SMNVEV (reference sequence). The CDR3 is CASSWGQGTDTQYF. CDR3 DNA: TGTGCCAGCAGTTGGGGACAGGGCACAGATACGCAGTATTTT.

This clone turned up a few times. The gene calls are TRBV19 and TRBJ2-5; D is possibly TRBD1 (5 bases). The CDR3 is 15 amino acids. The V end lost 5 bases, the J end lost 3 bases, and 16 bases lay between the germline ends. CDR1 and CDR2 from the germline V gene are LNHDA and SQIVND (reference sequence). As DNA, the CDR3 is TGTGCCAGTAGTTCCTCAGGGTCCCCCAAAGAGACCCAGTACTTC. Protein product: CASSSSGSPKETQYF.